This TCR beta chain emerged from a study of T cell responses to AZD1222 COVID-19 vaccine. This CDR3 comprises 15 residues. V was trimmed by 1 base and J by 1 base, leaving 10 bases between them. CDR1 is MGHDK and CDR2 is SYGVNS in the germline V gene. Investigators merged groups given second doses at roughly 4 or roughly 12 weeks. The repertoire was sequenced with immunoSEQ multiplex PCR; TCRdb's copy has only in-frame clones and lacks some. The sample lists approximately 190,000 clones, around 93% occurring once. The clonotype comes from an adult who received the AZD1222 COVID-19 vaccine. The source material was peripheral blood, sampled 28 days after the second AZD1222 dose. The chain uses TRBV25-1 and TRBJ1-1, with D perhaps TRBD1 (6 bases). The CDR3 coding sequence is TGTGCCAGCAGTGAATTCTACAGGGAGAACACTGAAGCTTTCTTT. As protein: CASSEFYRENTEAFF. Combining the CDR3 with reference TRBV25-1 and TRBJ1-1 gives the whole variable domain EADIYQTPRYLVIGTGKKITLECSQTMGHDKMYWYQQDPGMELHLIHYSYGVNSTEKGDLSSESTVSRIRTEHFPLTLESARPSHTSQYLCASSEFYRENTEAFFGQGTRLTVV.